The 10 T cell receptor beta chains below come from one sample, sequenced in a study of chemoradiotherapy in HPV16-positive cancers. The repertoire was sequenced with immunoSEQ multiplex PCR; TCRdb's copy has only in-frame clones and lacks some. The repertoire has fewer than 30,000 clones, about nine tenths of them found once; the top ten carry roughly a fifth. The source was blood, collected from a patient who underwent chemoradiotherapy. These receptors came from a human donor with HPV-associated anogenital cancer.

The DNA of the CDR3 is TGTGCCACAGGGCGGAACTACGAGCAGTACTTC. Its translation is CATGRNYEQYF. This chain connects TRBV7-9 to TRBJ2-7; TRBD1 is a possible D gene (5 bases). The V and J ends lost 10 bases and 3 bases respectively, with 10 bases between them. There are 11 residues in the CDR3. Looked up from germline, CDR1 is SEHNR and CDR2 is FQNEAQ (reference sequence).

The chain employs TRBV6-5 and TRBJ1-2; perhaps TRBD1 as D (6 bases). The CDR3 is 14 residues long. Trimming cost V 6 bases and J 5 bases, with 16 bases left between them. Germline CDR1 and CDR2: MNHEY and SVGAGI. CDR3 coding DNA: TGTGCCAGCAGCACGGGTGACAGGCCGTATGGCTACACCTTC. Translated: CASSTGDRPYGYTF.

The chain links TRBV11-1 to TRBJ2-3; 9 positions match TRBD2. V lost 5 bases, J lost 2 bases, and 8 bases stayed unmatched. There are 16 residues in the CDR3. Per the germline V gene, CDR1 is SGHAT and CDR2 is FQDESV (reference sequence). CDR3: CASSLEREASTDTQYF. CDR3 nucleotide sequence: TGTGCCAGCAGCCTGGAGCGGGAGGCGTCCACAGATACGCAGTATTTT.

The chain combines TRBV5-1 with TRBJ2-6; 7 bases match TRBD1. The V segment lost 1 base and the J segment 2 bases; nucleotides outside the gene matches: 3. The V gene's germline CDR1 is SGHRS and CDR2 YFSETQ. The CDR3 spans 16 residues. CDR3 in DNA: TGCGCCAGCAGCTTGACAGGGGACGCTGGGGCCAACGTCCTGACTTTC. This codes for CASSLTGDAGANVLTF.

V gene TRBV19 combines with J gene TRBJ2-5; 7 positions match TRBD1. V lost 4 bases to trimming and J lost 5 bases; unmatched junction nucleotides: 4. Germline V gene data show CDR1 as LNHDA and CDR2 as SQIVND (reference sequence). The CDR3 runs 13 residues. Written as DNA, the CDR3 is TGTGCCAGTAGTAAAGACAGGGAGGAGACCCAGTACTTC. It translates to CASSKDREETQYF.

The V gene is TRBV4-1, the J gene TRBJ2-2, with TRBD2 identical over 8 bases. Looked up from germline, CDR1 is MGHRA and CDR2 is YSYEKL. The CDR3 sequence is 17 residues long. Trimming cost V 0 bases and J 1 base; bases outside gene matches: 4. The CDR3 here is CASSQDQLAVNTGELFF. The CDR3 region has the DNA TGCGCCAGCAGCCAAGATCAACTAGCGGTGAACACCGGGGAGCTGTTTTTT.

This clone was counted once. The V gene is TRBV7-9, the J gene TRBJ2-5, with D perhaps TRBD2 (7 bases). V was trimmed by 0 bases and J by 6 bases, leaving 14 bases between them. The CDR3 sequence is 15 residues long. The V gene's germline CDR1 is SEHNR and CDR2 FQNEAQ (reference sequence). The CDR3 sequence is CASSLAGGPPKTQYF. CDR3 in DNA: TGTGCCAGCAGCTTAGCCGGGGGGCCCCCCAAGACCCAGTACTTC.

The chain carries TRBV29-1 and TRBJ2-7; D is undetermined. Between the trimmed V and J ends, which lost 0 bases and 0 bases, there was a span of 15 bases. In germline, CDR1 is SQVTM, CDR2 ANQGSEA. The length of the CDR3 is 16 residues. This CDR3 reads CSVEDMGGTSSYEQYF. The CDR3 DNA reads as TGCAGCGTTGAAGATATGGGTGGCACGTCCTCCTACGAGCAGTACTTC.

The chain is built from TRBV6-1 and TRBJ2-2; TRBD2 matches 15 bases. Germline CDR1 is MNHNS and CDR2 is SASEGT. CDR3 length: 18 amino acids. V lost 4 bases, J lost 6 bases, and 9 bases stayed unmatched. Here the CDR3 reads CASSARTSGGAIAGELFF. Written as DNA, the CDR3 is TGTGCCAGCAGTGCCAGGACTAGCGGGGGGGCCATCGCCGGGGAGCTGTTTTTT.

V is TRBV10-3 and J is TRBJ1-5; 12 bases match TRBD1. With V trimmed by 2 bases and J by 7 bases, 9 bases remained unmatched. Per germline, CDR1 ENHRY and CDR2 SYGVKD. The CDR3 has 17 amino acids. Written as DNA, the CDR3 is TGTGCCATCAGTGAGGGAAGCCGGGACAGGGGGCGACAGCCCCAGCATTTT. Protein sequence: CAISEGSRDRGRQPQHF.